The 23 T cell receptor beta chains below all came from one sample that was sequenced in a study of blood T cell repertoires in COVID-19. Measured with immunoSEQ multiplex PCR; TCRdb has only the in-frame clones, and not every one. Here the sample spans approximately 410,000 clones, roughly 85% being singletons. The sequenced sample was peripheral blood. Receptors were obtained from a woman aged 30 to 39 with active or convalescent COVID-19.

The V and J genes are TRBV27 and TRBJ1-6; D is perhaps TRBD1 (5 bases). Germline V gene sequence: CDR1 MNHEY, CDR2 SMNVEV (reference sequence). V lost 4 bases, J lost 11 bases, and 18 bases lay in between. This CDR3 spans 15 amino acids. In nucleotides, the CDR3 is TGTGCCAGCAGTTCAAACGACGGGACTCTGGCACCCCTCCACTTT. Amino acids: CASSSNDGTLAPLHF.

The chain couples TRBV15 to TRBJ2-7; tentative D call: TRBD1 (6 bases). The CDR3 loop spans 15 amino acids. V was trimmed by 3 bases and J by 2 bases, leaving 14 bases between them. Germline V gives CDR1 LNHNV, CDR2 YYDKDF (reference sequence). The CDR3 is CATSRNRVGTYEQYF. CDR3 DNA: TGTGCCACCAGCAGGAACAGGGTCGGGACCTACGAGCAGTACTTC.

The chain carries TRBV3-1 (or the pseudogene TRBV3-2) and TRBJ2-7, with D perhaps matching TRBD2 (5 bases). CDR3 length: 12 amino acids. V shed 5 bases and J shed 7 bases, with 12 bases lying between them. Germline-derived CDR1 and CDR2 are LGHDT and YNNKEL (reference sequence). The CDR3 reads CASSRSSGEQYF. CDR3 nucleotide sequence: TGTGCCAGCAGCAGGTCCTCGGGGGAGCAGTACTTC.

The rearrangement joins TRBV5-1 to TRBJ1-1; TRBD1 matches at 9 bases. The ends lost 0 bases at V and 4 bases at J; junction bases unmatched: 4. The CDR3 runs 15 residues. Germline CDR1 reads SGHRS; CDR2 reads YFSETQ. The CDR3 DNA reads TGCGCCAGCAGCTTGGAAACAGGGGGCATCACTGAAGCTTTCTTT. Its translation: CASSLETGGITEAFF.

The chain joins TRBV10-3 to TRBJ2-1, with D possibly TRBD2 on 6 matching bases. From germline, CDR1 is ENHRY and CDR2 SYGVKD. The CDR3 is made up of 16 amino acids. V was trimmed by 3 bases and J by 6 bases, leaving 18 bases between them. The CDR3 here is CAISDPSLARVNEQFF. The CDR3 DNA follows: TGTGCCATCAGTGACCCTTCCCTAGCGAGAGTCAATGAGCAGTTCTTC.

The chain has TRBV6-2 or TRBV6-3 and TRBJ1-2, with D unclear. V lost 2 bases to trimming and J lost 4 bases, with 11 bases between them. The CDR3 sequence is 14 residues long. Germline V gives CDR1 MNHEY, CDR2 SVGEGT. CDR3 loop: CASSYELNFYGYTF. CDR3 DNA: TGTGCCAGCAGTTACGAACTGAACTTCTATGGCTACACCTTC.

The genes are TRBV1 and TRBJ1-3. TRBV1 is annotated as a pseudogene. This CDR3 region has 15 residues. For the CDR3, the DNA is TGCACCAGCAGCCGCCGGGACTGGTCCGGGGACACCATATATTTT. Residues: CTSSRRDWSGDTIYF.

The chain links TRBV11-2 to TRBJ1-2; no firm D call. Looked up from germline, CDR1 is SGHAT and CDR2 is FQNNGV. This CDR3 spans 16 amino acids. Deletions cut 0 bases from V and 0 bases from J, with 11 bases between. CDR3 sequence: CASSLEMAGSNYGYTF. The CDR3 bases are TGTGCCAGCAGCTTAGAAATGGCGGGTTCTAACTATGGCTACACCTTC.

The chain recombines TRBV2 with TRBJ2-3, with D perhaps matching TRBD2 (5 bases). CDR3 length: 15 amino acids. Germline values: CDR1 SNHLY, CDR2 FYNNEI. The V and J ends lost 6 bases and 1 base respectively, with 14 bases between them. The CDR3 spells CASSENLLGTDTQYF. Here the CDR3 DNA reads TGTGCCAGCAGCGAGAATCTACTAGGCACAGATACGCAGTATTTT. The full variable domain, completed using reference TRBV2 and TRBJ2-3, is EPEVTQTPSHQVTQMGQEVILRCVPISNHLYFYWYRQILGQKVEFLVSFYNNEISEKSEIFDDQFSVERPDGSNFTLKIRSTKLEDSAMYFCASSENLLGTDTQYFGPGTRLTVL.

The gene calls are TRBV10-3 and TRBJ2-2, with no clear D. Trimming left V 9 bases short and J 0 bases short, with 17 bases between. The CDR3 runs 16 residues. Germline V gene lookup returns CDR1 ENHRY and CDR2 SYGVKD. CDR3 protein: CAIQRLCPTNTGELFF. The CDR3 region has the DNA TGTGCCATTCAGAGGCTGTGCCCTACGAACACCGGGGAGCTGTTTTTT.

This chain joins TRBV6-5 and TRBJ1-2; TRBD1 aligns across 10 bases. CDR3 size: 13 residues. V shed 6 bases, J shed 8 bases, and the junction held 6 bases outside the gene matches. CDR1 is MNHEY and CDR2 is SVGAGI in the germline V gene. The CDR3 bases are TGTGCCAGCAGAGAGGGACAGGGGATCGGCTACACCTTC. This translates into CASREGQGIGYTF.

The chain recombines TRBV12-3 or TRBV12-4 with TRBJ2-1; D might be TRBD1 (5 bases). This CDR3 has 13 residues. Trimming cost V 3 bases and J 6 bases, with 9 bases left between them. This CDR3 reads CASSLGRINEQFF. The CDR3 nucleotides read TGTGCCAGCAGTTTGGGGCGGATCAATGAGCAGTTCTTC.

This clone was observed a single time. The chain joins TRBV19 to TRBJ1-5; D is uncertain. V lost 3 bases and J lost 1, with 13 bases in between. The CDR3 totals 16 residues. Germline V gene data show CDR1 as LNHDA and CDR2 as SQIVND (reference sequence). For the CDR3, the DNA is TGTGCCAGTAGTATCGGCGACTCGACGAGCAATCAGCCCCAGCATTTT. This encodes CASSIGDSTSNQPQHF.

This clone was detected only a few times. The chain combines TRBV29-1 with TRBJ2-2; D perhaps matches TRBD1 (6 bases). V lost 4 bases to trimming and J lost 7 bases, with 10 bases between them. CDR1 and CDR2 (germline): SQVTM, ANQGSEA. The CDR3 covers 12 residues. The CDR3 coding sequence is TGCAGCGTTGTAACAGGGTACGGGGAGCTGTTTTTT. The encoded protein is CSVVTGYGELFF.

The chain joins TRBV7-9 to TRBJ2-1; D remains ambiguous. The CDR3 loop spans 11 amino acids. The germline V gene has CDR1 SEHNR and CDR2 FQNEAQ (reference sequence). Trimming took off 5 bases at V and 12 bases at J, with 11 bases between the two ends. The CDR3 DNA follows: TGTGCCAGCAGCCCCTCTAGTGTGCAGTTCTTC. Protein: CASSPSSVQFF.

This chain joins TRBV28 and TRBJ1-5; 9 bases fit TRBD1. The CDR3 consists of 15 residues. The J segment lost 1 base and the V segment lost 6 bases, leaving 4 bases of the junction unmatched. Germline V gene data show CDR1 as MDHEN and CDR2 as SYDVKM. The CDR3 DNA sequence: TGTGCCAGCAGCACGACAGGGGGGAGCAATCAGCCCCAGCATTTT. Protein sequence: CASSTTGGSNQPQHF.

This chain links TRBV3-1 (or the pseudogene TRBV3-2) with TRBJ1-2; perhaps TRBD1 as D (6 bases). CDR1 is LGHDT, CDR2 YNNKEL, per germline (reference sequence). CDR3 length: 14 amino acids. Trimming took off 4 bases at V and 6 bases at J, with 15 bases between the two ends. Here the CDR3 reads CASSPGTLPNGYTF. The CDR3 DNA is TGTGCCAGCAGCCCCGGGACACTGCCAAATGGCTACACCTTC.

The V gene is TRBV6-6, the J gene TRBJ1-4; D might be TRBD1 (6 bases). This CDR3 has 14 residues. CDR1 and CDR2 (germline): MNHNY, SVGAGI (reference sequence). V was cut by 4 bases and J by 7 bases, with 13 bases left in between. The CDR3 DNA reads TGTGCCAGCAGTTCGGACAGTTATTTTGAAAAACTGTTTTTT. Its translation is CASSSDSYFEKLFF.

The V call is TRBV15, the J call TRBJ2-3, with 7 bases lining up with TRBD2. The V segment lost 1 base and the J segment 6 bases; nucleotides outside the gene matches: 7. Per the germline V gene, CDR1 is LNHNV and CDR2 is YYDKDF (reference sequence). This CDR3 has 15 amino acids. CDR3 sequence: CATSRVAGAADTQYF. The CDR3 bases are TGTGCCACCAGCAGAGTCGCGGGAGCGGCTGATACGCAGTATTTT.

The chain employs TRBV6-5 and TRBJ1-1, with D unclear. The CDR3 extends over 13 amino acids. Germline V lookup: CDR1 MNHEY, CDR2 SVGAGI. Between the trimmed V and J ends, which lost 3 bases and 6 bases, there was a span of 11 bases. The CDR3 nucleotides read TGTGCCAGCAGTTATATTAGAGGTGCTGAAGCTTTCTTT. This gives the protein CASSYIRGAEAFF.

Comments on this clone: Other DNA sequences within the sample encode an identical CDR3. This chain uses TRBV19 with TRBJ1-5; D remains unclear. Germline values: CDR1 LNHDA, CDR2 SQIVND (reference sequence). This CDR3 is 14 amino acids long. V was cut by 3 bases and J by 3 bases, with 9 bases left in between. In nucleotides, the CDR3 is TGTGCCAGTAGTATTGGGCAGAACAATCAGCCCCAGCATTTT. It translates to CASSIGQNNQPQHF.

This clone was counted once. V and J are TRBV27 and TRBJ1-5, with D possibly TRBD1 on 6 matching bases. V gave up 3 bases and J gave up 5 bases, with 11 bases separating them. Per the germline V gene, CDR1 is MNHEY and CDR2 is SMNVEV (reference sequence). The CDR3 is 14 amino acids. This CDR3 is CASSFAGGHQPQHF. Here the CDR3 DNA reads TGTGCCAGCAGTTTTGCGGGGGGCCATCAGCCCCAGCATTTT.

This sequence joins TRBV11-1 and TRBJ2-2; a possible D gene is TRBD2 (5 bases). The CDR3 is made up of 16 amino acids. In germline, CDR1 is SGHAT, CDR2 FQDESV (reference sequence). V was shortened by 5 bases and J by 1 base, with 14 bases between the two germline ends. CDR3 loop: CASSAQERRNTGELFF. For the CDR3, the DNA is TGTGCCAGCAGCGCCCAAGAGCGGAGGAACACCGGGGAGCTGTTTTTT.